This note documents a single TCR beta chain sequence. Trimming shortened V by 3 bases and J by 8 bases, and 17 bases separated the two germline ends. Germline CDR1 LGHDT, CDR2 YNNKEL (reference sequence). The CDR3 consists of 15 residues. TCRdb used MiXCR to reprocess the 5' RACE reads, holding one entry per CDR3 protein. The top ten clones hold roughly 14% of a sample with 350,000 to 500,000 distinct CDR3 sequences, around a quarter of them seen once. These data are taken from a study of T-cell memory formation after mild COVID-19. Material: PBMCs or a T cell subset sorted from them (not recorded which). The chain has TRBV3-1 and TRBJ2-1; tentative D call: TRBD2 (6 bases). This TCR came from an adult woman who had mild COVID-19 (a few samples of this study predate the infection). Cell type and time point are not known. The CDR3 bases are TGTGCCAGCAGCCAGAGATCCGGGAGAACCTATGAGCAGTTCTTC. This encodes CASSQRSGRTYEQFF.